Listed here are 4 T cell receptor beta chains from one sample, sequenced in a study of cytomegalovirus exposure and HLA in healthy donors. TCRdb's copy holds only in-frame clones and misses some; the assay was immunoSEQ multiplex PCR. The sample carries roughly 120,000 clones, roughly 90% recorded once. Sequenced material: PBMCs. These receptors originate from a woman in her late teens or twenties in good health and CMV-seronegative.

This clone was detected only a few times. This chain joins TRBV5-1 and TRBJ1-1, with TRBD1 as a possible D gene (5 bases). The V and J ends lost 0 bases and 9 bases respectively, with 15 bases between them. The CDR3 is 14 amino acids. The V gene's germline CDR1 is SGHRS and CDR2 YFSETQ. The CDR3, as DNA: TGCGCCAGCAGCTTGGAGGCTCGGGCAGGGAAAGCTTTCTTT. Encoded protein: CASSLEARAGKAFF. Together with reference TRBV5-1 and TRBJ1-1, the CDR3 gives the full variable domain: KAGVTQTPRYLIKTRGQQVTLSCSPISGHRSVSWYQQTPGQGLQFLFEYFSETQRNKGNFPGRFSGRQFSNSRSEMNVSTLELGDSALYLCASSLEARAGKAFFGQGTRLTVV.

The chain carries TRBV28 and TRBJ1-3; D call uncertain. This CDR3 has 16 residues. Trimming removed 2 bases from V and 0 bases from J, with 11 bases in between. CDR1 is MDHEN, CDR2 SYDVKM, per germline. The CDR3 DNA sequence: TGTGCCAGCAGTTTAGACTCCTCGAGCTCTGGAAACACCATATATTTT. Protein product: CASSLDSSSSGNTIYF.

V is TRBV28 and J is TRBJ2-7; D remains unclear. This CDR3 is 14 amino acids long. The germline V gene has CDR1 MDHEN and CDR2 SYDVKM. The V gene lost 7 bases and the J gene lost 2 bases, with 15 bases spanning the gap. For the CDR3, the DNA is TGTGCCAGCATAAAGAGCAGGCCCCCCTACGAGCAGTACTTC. Protein sequence: CASIKSRPPYEQYF.

The V gene is TRBV7-6, the J gene TRBJ2-2, with a tentative D call TRBD2 (5 bases). Germline-derived CDR1 and CDR2 are SGHVS and FNYEAQ. The germline V and J ends were trimmed by 1 base and 5 bases, with 11 bases remaining between them. This CDR3 is 15 amino acids long. CDR3 DNA sequence: TGTGCCAGCAGCTTAGGAACTCCGGGGACCGGGGAGCTGTTTTTT. Translating it yields CASSLGTPGTGELFF.